This TCR beta chain was obtained from a study of cytomegalovirus exposure and HLA in healthy donors. Whole-study results and caveats: Differences between HLA loci emerged in a later analysis of TCR association rates, with DRB1 most and HLA-C fewest.

As to this clone: Its antigen is unknown.

The PCR employed 60 Vbeta primers together with 13 Jbeta primers. Sequenced by immunoSEQ multiplex PCR; TCRdb stores in-frame clones only, minus some. The sample consists of 65,000 or so clones, approximately 77% of them appearing once. Sequencing used PBMCs. This receptor was identified in a woman aged 40 to 50 in good health and CMV-seropositive.

Here the CDR3 reads CASSPEAGPYEQYF. DNA of the CDR3: TGTGCCAGCAGCCCCGAAGCAGGCCCCTACGAGCAGTACTTC. J is TRBJ2-7 and V is TRBV7-6; D remains ambiguous. CDR1 and CDR2 from the germline V gene are SGHVS and FNYEAQ. This CDR3 contains 14 residues. Trimming took 5 bases from V and 2 from J, leaving 13 bases between them. The variable domain in full, with the rest retrieved from reference TRBV7-6 and TRBJ2-7, is GAGVSQSPRYKVTKRGQDVALRCDPISGHVSLYWYRQALGQGPEFLTYFNYEAQQDKSGLPNDRFSAERPEGSISTLTIQRTEQRDSAMYRCASSPEAGPYEQYFGPGTRLTVT.